Below are 32 T cell receptor beta chains sequenced from a single sample in a study of T cell repertoires and HLA-DP antigens. Assay: immunoSEQ multiplex PCR; the TCRdb copy retains only in-frame clones and omits some. The sample includes approximately 110,000 clones, around 92% of them seen just once. These receptors lack a known antigen. The sequencing sample was made of CD4+ T cells from PBMCs. These receptors were taken from a woman aged 18-30 years in good health and CMV-seronegative.

V gene TRBV7-2 combines with J gene TRBJ2-1; D unresolved. Germline V gene lookup returns CDR1 SGHTA and CDR2 FQGNSA. This CDR3 region has 12 residues. V was pared by 7 bases and J by 6 bases, with 10 bases between. The CDR3 protein is CASTISFNEQFF. The CDR3 coding sequence is TGTGCCAGCACCATAAGTTTCAATGAGCAGTTCTTC.

This clone was found once. This chain connects TRBV11-3 to TRBJ2-5; D may match TRBD1 or TRBD2 (6 bases each). CDR3 length: 14 amino acids. CDR1 SGHNT and CDR2 YENEEA come from the germline V gene. V lost 4 bases and J 0 bases, leaving 9 bases between the germline ends. CDR3 amino acids: CASSSGDYQETQYF. CDR3 DNA sequence: TGTGCCAGCAGCTCAGGGGACTACCAAGAGACCCAGTACTTC.

The V gene is TRBV11-2, the J gene TRBJ2-2; possibly TRBD2 for D (5 bases). The CDR3 is 14 amino acids. V lost 4 bases and J lost 2, with 8 bases in between. Germline assignment: CDR1 SGHAT and CDR2 FQNNGV. The CDR3 DNA follows: TGTGCCAGCAGCTACGGGAAAAACACCGGGGAGCTGTTTTTT. Translated, it gives CASSYGKNTGELFF.

This sequence joins TRBV14 and TRBJ2-6; D is ambiguous. The germline gives CDR1 SGHDN, CDR2 FVKESK. Trimming shortened V by 1 base and J by 4 bases, and 11 bases separated the two germline ends. The CDR3 loop spans 16 amino acids. CDR3 sequence: CASSQVSEWGANVLTF. In DNA, the CDR3 is TGTGCCAGCAGCCAAGTTTCGGAGTGGGGGGCCAACGTCCTGACTTTC.

This chain connects TRBV28 to TRBJ1-1; a weak D match, TRBD1 (5 bases). The germline V and J ends were trimmed by 4 bases and 4 bases, with 13 bases remaining between them. Looked up from germline, CDR1 is MDHEN and CDR2 is SYDVKM. This CDR3 comprises 14 residues. The CDR3 protein is CASSWGTWGTEAFF. Here the CDR3 DNA reads TGTGCCAGCAGTTGGGGCACTTGGGGCACTGAAGCTTTCTTT.

The chain carries TRBV6-5 and TRBJ2-3, with D unresolved. The V and J ends lost 0 bases and 2 bases respectively, with 12 bases between them. The CDR3 is 16 amino acids. Germline values: CDR1 MNHEY, CDR2 SVGAGI. CDR3 DNA sequence: TGTGCCAGCAGTTACTCTCCGGACGCATCCACAGATACGCAGTATTTT. This translates into CASSYSPDASTDTQYF.

The V call is TRBV5-1, the J call TRBJ2-3; a weak D match, TRBD2 (6 bases). V lost 0 bases to trimming and J lost 1 base, with 18 bases between them. The CDR3 length is 18 residues. Per germline, CDR1 SGHRS and CDR2 YFSETQ. The chain's CDR3 is CASSLVGGRASGTDTQYF. The CDR3 DNA reads TGCGCCAGCAGCTTGGTGGGAGGTCGGGCTAGTGGCACAGATACGCAGTATTTT.

The CDR3 loop reads CASSEVEESVGEQYF. The CDR3 DNA reads TGTGCCAGCAGTGAAGTTGAGGAATCCGTGGGCGAGCAGTACTTC. This rearrangement joins TRBV6-1 to TRBJ2-5; no reliable D call. Matching the DNA end better, TRBJ2-7 makes the J call doubtful. This CDR3 has 15 amino acids. Germline V lookup: CDR1 MNHNS, CDR2 SASEGT.

J is TRBJ2-4 and V is TRBV19, with TRBD1 as a possible D gene (6 bases). Germline V CDR1 and CDR2: LNHDA, SQIVND (reference sequence). V was clipped by 6 bases and J by 0 bases, with 21 bases between them. The CDR3 has 18 amino acids. In DNA form, the CDR3 reads TGTGCCAGTAGAACAGGGACCCGCCAGAAGCTAGCCAAAAACATTCAGTACTTC. Translation: CASRTGTRQKLAKNIQYF. The full variable domain, with the rest looked up from reference TRBV19 and TRBJ2-4, is DGGITQSPKYLFRKEGQNVTLSCEQNLNHDAMYWYRQDPGQGLRLIYYSQIVNDFQKGDIAEGYSVSREKKESFPLTVTSAQKNPTAFYLCASRTGTRQKLAKNIQYFGAGTRLSVL.

This chain connects TRBV28 to TRBJ1-2, with 8 positions matching TRBD1. CDR1 is MDHEN and CDR2 is SYDVKM in the germline V gene. The CDR3 totals 16 residues. The V gene end was trimmed by 6 bases and the J gene end by 2 bases; junction bases not matched to a gene: 11. The chain's CDR3 is CASRAGGAWDNYGYTF. Written as DNA, the CDR3 is TGTGCCAGCAGGGCAGGGGGCGCTTGGGACAACTATGGCTACACCTTC.

This clone was picked up one time. The genes are TRBV25-1 and TRBJ1-1; 11 bases are a match to TRBD1. Germline-derived CDR1 and CDR2 are MGHDK and SYGVNS. The CDR3 loop spans 17 amino acids. V trimming: 1 base; J trimming: 4 bases; junction bases outside the gene matches: 8. CDR3: CASSESYPGTGGTEAFF. The CDR3 DNA follows: TGTGCCAGCAGTGAATCTTATCCCGGGACAGGGGGCACTGAAGCTTTCTTT.

V and J are TRBV2 and TRBJ1-5; tentatively, D is TRBD1 (6 bases). The CDR3 extends over 12 amino acids. Looked up from germline, CDR1 is SNHLY and CDR2 is FYNNEI. Trimming left V 6 bases short and J 6 bases short, with 9 bases between. The CDR3 protein is CASSPGAQPQHF. CDR3 coding DNA: TGTGCCAGCAGCCCAGGGGCTCAGCCCCAGCATTTT. The variable domain in full, with the rest retrieved from reference TRBV2 and TRBJ1-5, is EPEVTQTPSHQVTQMGQEVILRCVPISNHLYFYWYRQILGQKVEFLVSFYNNEISEKSEIFDDQFSVERPDGSNFTLKIRSTKLEDSAMYFCASSPGAQPQHFGDGTRLSIL.

The V and J genes are TRBV7-3 and TRBJ1-1, with D tentatively TRBD1 (6 bases). CDR1 is SGHTA and CDR2 is FQGTGA in the germline V gene. The CDR3 is 15 amino acids. V was clipped by 5 bases and J by 0 bases, with 13 bases between them. For the CDR3, the DNA is TGTGCCAGCAGCGGGAGGGGGTCCATGAACACTGAAGCTTTCTTT. As protein: CASSGRGSMNTEAFF. Full variable domain (outside the CDR3, taken from reference TRBV7-3 and TRBJ1-1): GAGVSQTPSNKVTEKGKYVELRCDPISGHTALYWYRQSLGQGPEFLIYFQGTGAADDSGLPNDRFFAVRPEGSVSTLKIQRTERGDSAVYLCASSGRGSMNTEAFFGQGTRLTVV.

This clone appeared once. The CDR3: CASSISSYNSPLHF. The CDR3, as DNA: TGTGCCAGTAGTATTTCCAGCTATAATTCACCCCTCCACTTT. This chain connects TRBV19 to TRBJ1-6; D not certain. This CDR3 spans 14 amino acids. From germline, CDR1 is LNHDA and CDR2 SQIVND (reference sequence). Between the trimmed V and J ends, which lost 3 bases and 3 bases, there was a span of 6 bases.

The chain has TRBV6-1 and TRBJ1-1; 8 bases line up with TRBD1. The CDR3 totals 13 residues. Looked up from germline, CDR1 is MNHNS and CDR2 is SASEGT. Germline trimming cut 7 bases from V and 6 bases from J; bases unmatched to any gene: 7. The CDR3 loop reads CASIGTGPSEAFF. The CDR3 DNA reads as TGTGCCAGCATTGGGACAGGACCCTCTGAAGCTTTCTTT.

The chain recombines TRBV28 with TRBJ1-5; D is undetermined. Between the trimmed V and J ends, which lost 6 bases and 11 bases, there was a span of 20 bases. The CDR3 totals 14 residues. CDR1 and CDR2 (germline): MDHEN, SYDVKM. The CDR3 region has the DNA TGTGCCAGCAGCCTGACAAGCTGGGGATCAGCCCAGCATTTT. Protein product: CASSLTSWGSAQHF. Based on the CDR3 plus reference TRBV28 and TRBJ1-5, the full variable domain is DVKVTQSSRYLVKRTGEKVFLECVQDMDHENMFWYRQDPGLGLRLIYFSYDVKMKEKGDIPEGYSVSREKKERFSLILESASTNQTSMYLCASSLTSWGSAQHFGDGTRLSIL.

The chain joins TRBV6-1 to TRBJ1-5, with D tentatively TRBD1 (5 bases). The germline gives CDR1 MNHNS, CDR2 SASEGT. V lost 6 bases to trimming and J lost 4 bases, with 16 bases between them. The CDR3 length is 15 residues. The CDR3 is CASSPGLHGNQPQHF. CDR3 nucleotide sequence: TGTGCCAGCAGCCCGGGACTCCACGGAAATCAGCCCCAGCATTTT.

The V gene is TRBV6-6, the J gene TRBJ1-2, with TRBD1 matching 11 bases. V was clipped by 6 bases and J by 3 bases; unmatched bases: 6. CDR3 length equals 15 residues. CDR1 is MNHNY, CDR2 SVGAGI, per germline (reference sequence). CDR3 DNA sequence: TGTGCCAGCAGCATCGGACAGGGGGCTTACTATGGCTACACCTTC. Translating gives CASSIGQGAYYGYTF.

The chain joins TRBV19 to TRBJ2-3; 7 nucleotides align to TRBD2. The CDR3 consists of 16 residues. The germline gives CDR1 LNHDA, CDR2 SQIVND (reference sequence). V dropped 5 bases and J dropped 0; count of bases not matched to a gene: 8. The DNA for the CDR3 is TGTGCCAGTAGTCGTGCGGGGGTTCTTAGCACAGATACGCAGTATTTT. It codes for CASSRAGVLSTDTQYF. Full variable domain (remainder filled in from reference TRBV19 and TRBJ2-3): DGGITQSPKYLFRKEGQNVTLSCEQNLNHDAMYWYRQDPGQGLRLIYYSQIVNDFQKGDIAEGYSVSREKKESFPLTVTSAQKNPTAFYLCASSRAGVLSTDTQYFGPGTRLTVL.

The rearrangement links TRBV7-8 to TRBJ2-3; TRBD2 agrees at 15 bases. Germline V gene lookup returns CDR1 SGHVS and CDR2 FQNEAQ. The CDR3 covers 19 residues. V lost 0 bases and J lost 0; bases outside the gene matches: 4. The CDR3 sequence is CASSLAGLAGGPSTDTQYF. CDR3 nucleotide sequence: TGTGCCAGCAGCTTAGCCGGACTAGCGGGGGGGCCTAGCACAGATACGCAGTATTTT.

In DNA form, the CDR3 reads TGTGCCAGCAGGGTAGACAGGGGGAAAACAGATACGCAGTATTTT. Protein product: CASRVDRGKTDTQYF. The V call is TRBV2, the J call TRBJ2-3; TRBD1 aligns across 9 bases. The CDR3 sequence is 15 residues long. The junction had 7 bases not matched to a gene; V was cut back by 6 bases and J by 3 bases. Germline V gene sequence: CDR1 SNHLY, CDR2 FYNNEI. The full variable domain, its missing parts supplied by reference TRBV2 and TRBJ2-3, is EPEVTQTPSHQVTQMGQEVILRCVPISNHLYFYWYRQILGQKVEFLVSFYNNEISEKSEIFDDQFSVERPDGSNFTLKIRSTKLEDSAMYFCASRVDRGKTDTQYFGPGTRLTVL.

The chain uses TRBV7-2 and TRBJ2-1, with D possibly being TRBD1 (5 bases). The CDR3 is made up of 14 amino acids. Germline V gene lookup returns CDR1 SGHTA and CDR2 FQGNSA. V shed 5 bases and J shed 2 bases, with 10 bases lying between them. The CDR3 region is CASSQGPAYNEQFF. The CDR3 nucleotides read TGTGCCAGCAGCCAGGGTCCCGCCTACAATGAGCAGTTCTTC.

The rearrangement joins TRBV7-2 to TRBJ2-5, with 9 bases fitting TRBD1. Germline values: CDR1 SGHTA, CDR2 FQGNSA. The ends lost 5 bases at V and 2 bases at J; junction bases unmatched: 6. This CDR3 region has 15 residues. This CDR3 is CASSPPGTGQETQYF. The CDR3 DNA sequence: TGTGCCAGCAGCCCCCCAGGGACAGGGCAAGAGACCCAGTACTTC. Complete variable domain (other parts from reference TRBV7-2 and TRBJ2-5): GAGVSQSPSNKVTEKGKDVELRCDPISGHTALYWYRQSLGQGLEFLIYFQGNSAPDKSGLPSDRFSAERTGGSVSTLTIQRTQQEDSAVYLCASSPPGTGQETQYFGPGTRLLVL.

The rearrangement joins TRBV9 to TRBJ2-2; possibly TRBD2 for D (6 bases). Trimming pared 0 bases from V and 7 bases from J, leaving 25 bases between. The CDR3 contains 19 residues. The germline gives CDR1 SGDLS, CDR2 YYNGEE. In DNA, the CDR3 is TGTGCCAGCAGCGTAGACCTGGCGGGGCCACTACGGGGGAGCGGGGAGCTGTTTTTT. It specifies CASSVDLAGPLRGSGELFF.

J is TRBJ2-5 and V is TRBV25-1; D perhaps matches TRBD1 (6 bases). V lost 6 bases and J lost 1, with 6 bases in between. Germline V gene lookup returns CDR1 MGHDK and CDR2 SYGVNS. The length of the CDR3 is 12 residues. This CDR3 is CASRDSQETQYF. CDR3 DNA: TGTGCCAGCAGGGACAGCCAAGAGACCCAGTACTTC.

V is TRBV7-9 and J is TRBJ1-2; no clear D. Trimming stripped 1 base from V and 0 bases from J, with 9 bases between. CDR1 is SEHNR and CDR2 is FQNEAQ in the germline V gene (reference sequence). The CDR3 runs to 15 residues. The CDR3 region is CASSLVVAPNYGYTF. The CDR3 nucleotides are TGTGCCAGCAGCTTAGTGGTAGCACCTAACTATGGCTACACCTTC.

The genes are TRBV28 and TRBJ2-1; maybe TRBD2 (6 bases). The CDR3 is 12 residues long. CDR1 is MDHEN and CDR2 is SYDVKM in the germline V gene. V gave up 8 bases and J gave up 6 bases, with 11 bases separating them. The CDR3 bases are TGTGCCAGCTCGGAGGGGCCCAATGAGCAGTTCTTC. Its protein is CASSEGPNEQFF.

The V and J genes are TRBV7-8 and TRBJ2-3; 14 nucleotides line up with TRBD2. Trimming at V came to 4 bases and at J to 5 bases, leaving 5 bases not matched to a gene. This CDR3 comprises 16 residues. The germline V gene has CDR1 SGHVS and CDR2 FQNEAQ. The CDR3 sequence is CASSWGLAGEQDTQYF. CDR3 bases: TGTGCCAGCAGCTGGGGACTAGCGGGAGAGCAAGATACGCAGTATTTT.

A word on this clone: It is unclear where the CDR3 begins or ends on the DNA, so no DNA is shown, and the CDR3 is as TCRdb lists it. The rearrangement uses TRBV28 and TRBJ1-1; TRBD1 reflects the table's D call only, with no check against the DNA. The CDR3 is 11 amino acids in total, end residues counted. Germline CDR1 reads MDHEN; CDR2 reads SYDVKM. CDR3 in amino acids: CASSSGQGAFF.

The CDR3 reads CASSDSHTQYF. In DNA, the CDR3 is TGTGCCAGCAGTGACTCACATACGCAGTATTTT. The rearrangement joins TRBV6-4 to TRBJ2-3; D is unresolved. The CDR3 is 11 amino acids. Germline V gene data show CDR1 as MRHNA and CDR2 as SNTAGT. With 0 bases removed from V and 7 bases from J, the gap between germline ends came to 2 bases.

This clone has only one observation. The V call is TRBV5-6, the J call TRBJ1-1; D gene ambiguous. CDR1 is SGHDT and CDR2 is YYEEEE in the germline V gene. Between the trimmed V and J ends, which lost 4 bases and 3 bases, there was a span of 4 bases. The length of the CDR3 is 11 residues. The CDR3 DNA sequence: TGTGCCAGCAGCATTGACACTGAAGCTTTCTTT. This sequence encodes CASSIDTEAFF.

The chain is built from TRBV15 and TRBJ2-6; D might be TRBD1 (6 bases). Per the germline V gene, CDR1 is LNHNV and CDR2 is YYDKDF (reference sequence). This CDR3 has 15 amino acids. Trimming removed 6 bases from V and 4 bases from J, with 13 bases in between. CDR3 nucleotide sequence: TGTGCCACCAGGGAAACAGGGTCCGGGGCCAACGTCCTGACTTTC. As protein: CATRETGSGANVLTF.